This TCR beta chain was recorded in a study of T cell responses to AZD1222 COVID-19 vaccine. Study results and limitations: There were repertoire samples only from the period after the peak T cell response.

Remarks on this clone: The antigen is undetermined.

The table came from immunoSEQ multiplex PCR; TCRdb's copy has only in-frame clones and leaves some out. Of 120,000 or so clones listed, approximately 90% are singletons. The clonotype comes from an adult in good health. The source material was peripheral blood, sampled on day 0 of AZD1222 vaccination.

CDR3 DNA: TGTGCCAGCAGAGGGACGGAGACCTACGAGCAGTACTTC. This codes for CASRGTETYEQYF. The J gene is TRBJ2-7, the V gene TRBV5-4, with D perhaps TRBD1 or TRBD2 (5 bases each). The germline V gene encodes CDR1 SGHNT and CDR2 YYREEE (reference sequence). This CDR3 region has 13 residues. V lost 5 bases and J lost 2, with 11 bases in between. The variable domain in full, with the rest retrieved from reference TRBV5-4 and TRBJ2-7, is ETGVTQSPTHLIKTRGQQVTLRCSSQSGHNTVSWYQQALGQGPQFIFQYYREEENGRGNFPPRFSGLQFPNYSSELNVNALELDDSALYLCASRGTETYEQYFGPGTRLTVT.